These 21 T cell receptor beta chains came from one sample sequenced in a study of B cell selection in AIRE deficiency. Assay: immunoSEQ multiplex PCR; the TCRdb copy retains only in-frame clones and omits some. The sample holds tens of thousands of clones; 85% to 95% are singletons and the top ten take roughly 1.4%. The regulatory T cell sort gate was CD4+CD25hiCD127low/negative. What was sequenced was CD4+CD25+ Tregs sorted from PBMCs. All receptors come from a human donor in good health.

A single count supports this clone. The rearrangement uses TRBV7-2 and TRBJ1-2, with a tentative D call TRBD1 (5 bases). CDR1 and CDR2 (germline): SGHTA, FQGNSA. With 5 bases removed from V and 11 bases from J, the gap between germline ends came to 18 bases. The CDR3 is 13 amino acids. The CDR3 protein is CASSPTSGLGYTF. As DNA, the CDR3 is TGTGCCAGCAGCCCGACATCGGGACTGGGGTACACCTTC.

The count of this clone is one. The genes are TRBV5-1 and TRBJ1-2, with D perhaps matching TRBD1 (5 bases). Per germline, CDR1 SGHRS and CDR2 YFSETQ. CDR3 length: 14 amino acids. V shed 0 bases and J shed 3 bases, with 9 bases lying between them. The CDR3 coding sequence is TGCGCCAGCAGCTTGGGGGGGGAGCACTATGGCTACACCTTC. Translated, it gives CASSLGGEHYGYTF.

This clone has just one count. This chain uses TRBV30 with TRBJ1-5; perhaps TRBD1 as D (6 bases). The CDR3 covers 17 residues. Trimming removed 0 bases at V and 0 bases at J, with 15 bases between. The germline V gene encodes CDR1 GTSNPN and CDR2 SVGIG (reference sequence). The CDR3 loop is CAWSVGGAGYSNQPQHF. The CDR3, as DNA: TGTGCCTGGAGTGTAGGGGGGGCTGGCTATAGCAATCAGCCCCAGCATTTT.

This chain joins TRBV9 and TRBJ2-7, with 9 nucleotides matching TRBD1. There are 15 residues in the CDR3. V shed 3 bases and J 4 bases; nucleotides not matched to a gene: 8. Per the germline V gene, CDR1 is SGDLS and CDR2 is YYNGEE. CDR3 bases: TGTGCCAGCAGCGCCCGGGACAGGGCTGTGTACGAGCAGTACTTC. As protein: CASSARDRAVYEQYF.

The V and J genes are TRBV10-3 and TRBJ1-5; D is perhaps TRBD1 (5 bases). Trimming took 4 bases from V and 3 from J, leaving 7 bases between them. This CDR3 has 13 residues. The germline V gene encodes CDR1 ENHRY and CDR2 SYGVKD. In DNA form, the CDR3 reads TGTGCCATCAGTGCAGGGATCAATCAGCCCCAGCATTTT. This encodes CAISAGINQPQHF.

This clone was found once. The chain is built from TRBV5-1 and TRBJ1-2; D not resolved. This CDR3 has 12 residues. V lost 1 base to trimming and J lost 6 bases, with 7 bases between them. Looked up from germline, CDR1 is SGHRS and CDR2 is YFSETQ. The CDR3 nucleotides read TGCGCCAGCAGCTTGAATTTAGATGGCTACACCTTC. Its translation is CASSLNLDGYTF.

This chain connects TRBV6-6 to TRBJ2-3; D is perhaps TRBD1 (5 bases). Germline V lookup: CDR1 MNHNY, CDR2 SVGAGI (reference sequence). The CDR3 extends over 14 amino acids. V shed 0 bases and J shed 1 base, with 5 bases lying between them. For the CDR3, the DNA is TGTGCCAGCAGTTACTCACAGGGCACAGATACGCAGTATTTT. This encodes CASSYSQGTDTQYF.

The CDR3 bases are TGTGCCAGCAAACACCAGGGCTACGAGCAGTACTTC. It specifies CASKHQGYEQYF. The chain is built from TRBV6-6 and TRBJ2-7; D is perhaps TRBD1 (5 bases). The ends were cut back, 7 bases at V and 3 bases at J, with 10 bases in the middle. The CDR3 is made up of 12 amino acids. Germline-derived CDR1 and CDR2 are MNHNY and SVGAGI (reference sequence).

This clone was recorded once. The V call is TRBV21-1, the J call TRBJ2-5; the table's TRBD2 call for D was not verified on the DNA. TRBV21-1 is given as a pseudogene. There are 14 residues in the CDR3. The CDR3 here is CASTAWGGKETQYF. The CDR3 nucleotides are TGTGCCAGCACCGCATGGGGGGGCAAAGAGACCCAGTACTTC.

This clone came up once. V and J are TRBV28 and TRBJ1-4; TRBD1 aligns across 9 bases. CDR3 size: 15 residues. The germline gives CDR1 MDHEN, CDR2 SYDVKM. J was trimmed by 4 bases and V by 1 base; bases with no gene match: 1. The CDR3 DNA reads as TGTGCCAGCAGTTTATCGGGACAGGGTAATGAAAAACTGTTTTTT. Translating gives CASSLSGQGNEKLFF.

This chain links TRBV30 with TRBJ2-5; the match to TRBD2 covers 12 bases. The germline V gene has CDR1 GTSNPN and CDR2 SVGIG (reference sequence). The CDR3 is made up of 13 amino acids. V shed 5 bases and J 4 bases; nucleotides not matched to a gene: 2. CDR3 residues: CAWLLAGGETQYF. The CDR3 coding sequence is TGTGCCTGGTTACTAGCGGGAGGAGAGACCCAGTACTTC. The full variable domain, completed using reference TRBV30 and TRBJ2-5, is SQTIHQWPATLVQPVGSPLSLECTVEGTSNPNLYWYRQAAGRGLQLLFYSVGIGQISSEVPQNLSASRPQDRQFILSSKKLLLSDSGFYLCAWLLAGGETQYFGPGTRLLVL.

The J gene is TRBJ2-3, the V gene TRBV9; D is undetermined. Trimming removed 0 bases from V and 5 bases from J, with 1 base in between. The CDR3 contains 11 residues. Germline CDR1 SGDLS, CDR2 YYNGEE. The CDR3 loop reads CASSVGDTQYF. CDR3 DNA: TGTGCCAGCAGCGTAGGAGATACGCAGTATTTT.

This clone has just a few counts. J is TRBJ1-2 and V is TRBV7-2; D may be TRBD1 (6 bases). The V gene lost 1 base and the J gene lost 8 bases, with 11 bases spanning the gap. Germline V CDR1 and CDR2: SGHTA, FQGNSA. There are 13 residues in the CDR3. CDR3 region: CASSLEGGGGYTF. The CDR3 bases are TGTGCCAGCAGCTTAGAAGGGGGTGGAGGCTACACCTTC.

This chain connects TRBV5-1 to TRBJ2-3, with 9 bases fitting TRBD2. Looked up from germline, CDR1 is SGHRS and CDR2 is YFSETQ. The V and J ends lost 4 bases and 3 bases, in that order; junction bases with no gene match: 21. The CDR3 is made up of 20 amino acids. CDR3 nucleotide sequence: TGCGCCAGCAGCATAGGGGGGCGGGAGGGCCTTGCAAGAACTACAGATACGCAGTATTTT. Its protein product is CASSIGGREGLARTTDTQYF.

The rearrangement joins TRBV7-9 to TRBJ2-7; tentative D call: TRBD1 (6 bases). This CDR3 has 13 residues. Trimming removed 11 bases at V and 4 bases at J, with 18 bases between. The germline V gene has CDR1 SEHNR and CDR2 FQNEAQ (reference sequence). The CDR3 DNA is TGTGCCGTGGGTTTGGGGGCAGAGTACGAGCAGTACTTC. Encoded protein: CAVGLGAEYEQYF.

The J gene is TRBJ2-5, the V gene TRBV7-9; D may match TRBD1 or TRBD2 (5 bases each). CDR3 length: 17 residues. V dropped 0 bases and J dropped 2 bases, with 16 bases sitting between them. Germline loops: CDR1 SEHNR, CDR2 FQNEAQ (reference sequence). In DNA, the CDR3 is TGTGCCAGCAGCTTAGCGGTCACGAGCGAGGGGCAAGAGACCCAGTACTTC. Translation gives CASSLAVTSEGQETQYF.

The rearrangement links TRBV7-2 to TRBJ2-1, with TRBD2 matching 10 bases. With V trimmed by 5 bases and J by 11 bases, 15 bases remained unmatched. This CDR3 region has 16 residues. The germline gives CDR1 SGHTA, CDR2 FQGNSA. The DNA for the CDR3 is TGTGCCAGCAGCACCCGGACTAGCGGATTCCTCAGGCAGCAGTTCTTC. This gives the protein CASSTRTSGFLRQQFF.

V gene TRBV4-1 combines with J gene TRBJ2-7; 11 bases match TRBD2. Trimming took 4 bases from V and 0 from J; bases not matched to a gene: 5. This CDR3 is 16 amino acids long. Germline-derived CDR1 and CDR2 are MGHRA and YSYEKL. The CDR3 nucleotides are TGCGCCAGCAGCCTTCTTACTAGCGGGAGCTCCTACGAGCAGTACTTC. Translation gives CASSLLTSGSSYEQYF.

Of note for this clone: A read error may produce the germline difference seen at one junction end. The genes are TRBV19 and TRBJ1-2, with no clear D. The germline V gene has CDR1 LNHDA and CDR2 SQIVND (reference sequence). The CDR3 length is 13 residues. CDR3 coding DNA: TGTGCCAATAGTCTGCGCAGGTTCTATGGCTACACCTTC. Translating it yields CANSLRRFYGYTF.

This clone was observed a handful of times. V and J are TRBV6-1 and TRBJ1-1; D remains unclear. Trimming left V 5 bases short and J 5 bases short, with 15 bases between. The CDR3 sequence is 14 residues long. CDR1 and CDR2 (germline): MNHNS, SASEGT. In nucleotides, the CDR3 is TGTGCCAGCAGTCTTGGGCCGAGCTGGACTGAAGCTTTCTTT. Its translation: CASSLGPSWTEAFF.

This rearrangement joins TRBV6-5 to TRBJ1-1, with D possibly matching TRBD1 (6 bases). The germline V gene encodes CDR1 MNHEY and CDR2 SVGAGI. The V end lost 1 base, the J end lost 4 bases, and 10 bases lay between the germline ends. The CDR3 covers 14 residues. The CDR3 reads CASSYYRAGTEAFF. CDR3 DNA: TGTGCCAGCAGTTACTACAGGGCCGGCACTGAAGCTTTCTTT.